These T cell receptor beta chains were read from a single sample in a study of T cells after yellow fever vaccination. TCRdb recomputed calls from the 5' RACE reads with MiXCR, one row per CDR3 protein. The table lists 300,000 to 450,000 distinct CDR3 sequences, around 8.1% of them singletons. The sequencing here drew on PBMCs, taken approximately 40 days after the first yellow fever vaccination. Receptors were obtained from a man aged 18 to 29 who received the YFV17D yellow fever vaccine. The CDR3 runs from the conserved cysteine through the conserved F or W. Each record gives: CDR3 DNA, CDR3 protein, clone size, V gene, J gene, D gene. A D gene is named only where the DNA matches it firmly. Size tells how often a clone was seen (once, few, many) or the class of an expanded clone, and some rows leave it out.

cdr3_nt: TGCAGCGCCGGGACTAGCCCTGATGGAGGGACCCAGTACTTC
cdr3_aa: CSAGTSPDGGTQYF
clone_size: many
v_call: TRBV20-1
j_call: TRBJ2-5
d_call: TRBD2

cdr3_nt: TGTGCCAGCAGTGTCGGTAGCTCCTACAATGAGCAGTTCTTC
cdr3_aa: CASSVGSSYNEQFF
clone_size: few
v_call: TRBV2
j_call: TRBJ2-1
d_call: .

cdr3_nt: TGTGCCACCAGCAGGGACAGGGCCTCCTACGAGCAGTACTTC
cdr3_aa: CATSRDRASYEQYF
clone_size: few
v_call: TRBV15
j_call: TRBJ2-7
d_call: TRBD1

cdr3_nt: TGTGCCAGCAAACTAGCGGGGGGGCTTGTGGATACGCAGTATTTT
cdr3_aa: CASKLAGGLVDTQYF
clone_size: .
v_call: TRBV5-4
j_call: TRBJ2-3
d_call: TRBD2

cdr3_nt: TGTGCCAGCAGCTCGGCCGACACCGGGGAGCTGTTTTTT
cdr3_aa: CASSSADTGELFF
clone_size: few
v_call: TRBV13
j_call: TRBJ2-2
d_call: .

cdr3_nt: TGTGCCAGCACCTTCGCCGGGACGGTCAAAGATACGCAGTATTTT
cdr3_aa: CASTFAGTVKDTQYF
clone_size: few
v_call: TRBV12-3/TRBV12-4
j_call: TRBJ2-3
d_call: .

cdr3_nt: TGTGCCAGCTCACGGGGAGAAGAGACTGAGCAGTTCTTC
cdr3_aa: CASSRGEETEQFF
clone_size: few
v_call: TRBV18
j_call: TRBJ2-1
d_call: .

cdr3_nt: TGTGCCAGCACCCCGGGCGAAAACTATGGCTACACCTTC
cdr3_aa: CASTPGENYGYTF
clone_size: many
v_call: TRBV6-1
j_call: TRBJ1-2
d_call: .

cdr3_nt: TGTGCCAGCAGCCGACCGACATACTCGGATACGCAGTATTTT
cdr3_aa: CASSRPTYSDTQYF
clone_size: few
v_call: TRBV7-3
j_call: TRBJ2-3
d_call: .

cdr3_nt: TGTGCCATCAGTGACACCGGGAAAACTGGAAACACCATATATTTT
cdr3_aa: CAISDTGKTGNTIYF
clone_size: .
v_call: TRBV10-3
j_call: TRBJ1-3
d_call: .

cdr3_nt: TGTGCCAGCACCTTGACAGGGAGAGAGACCCAGTACTTC
cdr3_aa: CASTLTGRETQYF
clone_size: .
v_call: TRBV6-6
j_call: TRBJ2-5
d_call: TRBD1

cdr3_nt: TGTGCCAGCAGTGTCGTGGGGGGGGCCTATGGCTACACCTTC
cdr3_aa: CASSVVGGAYGYTF
clone_size: many
v_call: TRBV2
j_call: TRBJ1-2
d_call: .

cdr3_nt: TGTGCCAGTAGTATATCCCCCTCGGGGGCCTACAATGAGCAGTTCTTC
cdr3_aa: CASSISPSGAYNEQFF
clone_size: few
v_call: TRBV19
j_call: TRBJ2-1
d_call: .

cdr3_nt: TGCGCCAGCAGCGGGGGACAAGGCGGGGAGCTGTTTTTT
cdr3_aa: CASSGGQGGELFF
clone_size: many
v_call: TRBV5-1
j_call: TRBJ2-2
d_call: .

cdr3_nt: TGTGCCAGCAGGGAAGCGGGGGGGGTTGGAGAGACCCAGTACTTC
cdr3_aa: CASREAGGVGETQYF
clone_size: .
v_call: TRBV5-4
j_call: TRBJ2-5
d_call: TRBD2

cdr3_nt: TGTGCCAGCTCACCCCGGGACAGGGCCCAACCTAACTATGGCTACACCTTC
cdr3_aa: CASSPRDRAQPNYGYTF
clone_size: .
v_call: TRBV18
j_call: TRBJ1-2
d_call: TRBD1

cdr3_nt: TGTGCCAGCAGCTTTACAGGGGGAAATGCTGAAGCTTTCTTT
cdr3_aa: CASSFTGGNAEAFF
clone_size: few
v_call: TRBV7-9
j_call: TRBJ1-1
d_call: TRBD1

cdr3_nt: TGCAGTGCTAGAATAGTCGCGGGGAGCACAGATACGCAGTATTTT
cdr3_aa: CSARIVAGSTDTQYF
clone_size: many
v_call: TRBV20-1
j_call: TRBJ2-3
d_call: .

cdr3_nt: TGTGCCAGCAGTTCAGACAGGGGGTTGACCTACGAGCAGTACTTC
cdr3_aa: CASSSDRGLTYEQYF
clone_size: .
v_call: TRBV6-5
j_call: TRBJ2-7
d_call: TRBD1

cdr3_nt: TGTGCCAGCAGCTCAACGAGGGAGACCCAGTACTTC
cdr3_aa: CASSSTRETQYF
clone_size: .
v_call: TRBV7-8
j_call: TRBJ2-5
d_call: .

cdr3_nt: TGTGCCAGCAGTTTCGGACGTTTGGGTCAGTTCTTC
cdr3_aa: CASSFGRLGQFF
clone_size: .
v_call: TRBV12-3/TRBV12-4
j_call: TRBJ2-1
d_call: .

cdr3_nt: TGTGCCAGTAGGACAGGGCGAGGCTACACCTTC
cdr3_aa: CASRTGRGYTF
clone_size: few
v_call: TRBV19
j_call: TRBJ1-2
d_call: TRBD1

cdr3_nt: TGTGCCAGCAGTCCCCAGGGGGCACTAGCGGGGGGCGATGAGCAGTTCTTC
cdr3_aa: CASSPQGALAGGDEQFF
clone_size: few
v_call: TRBV6-2/TRBV6-3
j_call: TRBJ2-1
d_call: TRBD2

cdr3_nt: TGCGCCAGCAGCGACAGGGGGTACAATGAGCAGTTCTTC
cdr3_aa: CASSDRGYNEQFF
clone_size: .
v_call: TRBV5-1
j_call: TRBJ2-1
d_call: TRBD1

cdr3_nt: TGTGCCAGCAGCTCAGGTGGAGGCGGGAACACTGAAGCTTTCTTT
cdr3_aa: CASSSGGGGNTEAFF
clone_size: .
v_call: TRBV7-2
j_call: TRBJ1-1
d_call: .

cdr3_nt: TGTGCCAGCAGTGCACCGGGACAGGGGGCGGAAGGCTACACCTTC
cdr3_aa: CASSAPGQGAEGYTF
clone_size: .
v_call: TRBV12-3/TRBV12-4
j_call: TRBJ1-2
d_call: TRBD1

cdr3_nt: TGTGCCAGCTCCCCCCCGGGACTACCGGATGAGCAGTTCTTC
cdr3_aa: CASSPPGLPDEQFF
clone_size: few
v_call: TRBV6-2/TRBV6-3
j_call: TRBJ2-1
d_call: TRBD2

cdr3_nt: TGTGCCAGCAGTCCCTCCCGAGAGACCGAGTACTTC
cdr3_aa: CASSPSRETEYF
clone_size: .
v_call: TRBV28
j_call: TRBJ2-5
d_call: .

cdr3_nt: TGTGCCAGCAGCGCCAGAACCACCGGGGGGTTCAATGAGCAGTTCTTC
cdr3_aa: CASSARTTGGFNEQFF
clone_size: many
v_call: TRBV7-6
j_call: TRBJ2-1
d_call: TRBD2

cdr3_nt: TGTGCCAGCAGCTTGGAGGCGTGGAGCGGGAACACTGAAGCTTTCTTT
cdr3_aa: CASSLEAWSGNTEAFF
clone_size: many
v_call: TRBV5-5
j_call: TRBJ1-1
d_call: .

cdr3_nt: TGTGCCAGCTCACCAATCCCGGCGACAGGGGCTAACACTGAAGCTTTCTTT
cdr3_aa: CASSPIPATGANTEAFF
clone_size: .
v_call: TRBV18
j_call: TRBJ1-1
d_call: TRBD1

cdr3_nt: TGCAGTGCTTTACCCCAGGGGCGGGGCACAGATACGCAGTATTTT
cdr3_aa: CSALPQGRGTDTQYF
clone_size: few
v_call: TRBV20-1
j_call: TRBJ2-3
d_call: .

cdr3_nt: TGCTGTGCTAGAAGGCGAGCGGACAGGGGTCCCTATGGCTACACCTTC
cdr3_aa: CCARRRADRGPYGYTF
clone_size: .
v_call: TRBV20-1
j_call: TRBJ1-2
d_call: TRBD1

cdr3_nt: TGTGCCAGCAGTTACCGGGATACGCAGTATTTT
cdr3_aa: CASSYRDTQYF
clone_size: few
v_call: TRBV6-6
j_call: TRBJ2-3
d_call: .

cdr3_nt: TGCGCCAGCAGGCCGGGCCCTTGGGATGAGCAGTTCTTC
cdr3_aa: CASRPGPWDEQFF
clone_size: .
v_call: TRBV5-1
j_call: TRBJ2-1
d_call: .

cdr3_nt: TGTGCCAGCAGGCACTCCGATAGGAACACCGGGGAGCTGTTTTTT
cdr3_aa: CASRHSDRNTGELFF
clone_size: .
v_call: TRBV7-2
j_call: TRBJ2-2
d_call: .

cdr3_nt: TGCAGCGTTGGGGGGTCTTTCTCCTACGAGCAGTACTTC
cdr3_aa: CSVGGSFSYEQYF
clone_size: .
v_call: TRBV29-1
j_call: TRBJ2-7
d_call: .

cdr3_nt: TGTGCCAGCTCACCAACGGGACAGGGGGGCTACGAGCAGTACTTC
cdr3_aa: CASSPTGQGGYEQYF
clone_size: many
v_call: TRBV18
j_call: TRBJ2-7
d_call: TRBD1

cdr3_nt: TGTGCCAGCAGCCCAAGGACAGGGGCGGGGACGGTTGAAGCTTTCTTT
cdr3_aa: CASSPRTGAGTVEAFF
clone_size: few
v_call: TRBV7-2
j_call: TRBJ1-1
d_call: TRBD1

cdr3_nt: TGTGCCAGCAGTGAAGAGACAGCGGAGGGAAACACCATATATTTT
cdr3_aa: CASSEETAEGNTIYF
clone_size: few
v_call: TRBV6-1
j_call: TRBJ1-3
d_call: .

cdr3_nt: TGTGCCAGCAGTACGGGACTAGCGGGGGAAGAGACCCAGTACTTC
cdr3_aa: CASSTGLAGEETQYF
clone_size: few
v_call: TRBV6-1
j_call: TRBJ2-5
d_call: TRBD2